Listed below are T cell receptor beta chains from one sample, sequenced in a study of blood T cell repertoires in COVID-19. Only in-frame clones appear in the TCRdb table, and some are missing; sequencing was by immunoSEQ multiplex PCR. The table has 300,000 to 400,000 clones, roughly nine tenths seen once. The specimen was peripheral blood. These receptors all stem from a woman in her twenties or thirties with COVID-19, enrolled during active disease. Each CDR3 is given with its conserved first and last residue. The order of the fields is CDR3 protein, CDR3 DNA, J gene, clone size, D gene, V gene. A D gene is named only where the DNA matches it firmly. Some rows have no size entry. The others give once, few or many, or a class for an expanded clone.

CDR3aa: CASSSNPTGAGNTIYF
CDR3nt: TGTGCCAGCAGCTCCAATCCGACAGGGGCTGGAAACACCATATATTTT
j_gene: TRBJ1-3
abundance: -
d_gene: TRBD1
v_gene: TRBV7-2

CDR3aa: CATSIAGTGPTSGRHNEQFF
CDR3nt: TGTGCCACCAGCATAGCCGGGACAGGGCCCACTAGCGGGAGGCACAATGAGCAGTTCTTC
j_gene: TRBJ2-1
abundance: once
d_gene: TRBD2
v_gene: TRBV15

CDR3aa: CAWSLGRGNTEAFF
CDR3nt: TGTGCCTGGAGTCTGGGCAGGGGGAACACTGAAGCTTTCTTT
j_gene: TRBJ1-1
abundance: -
d_gene: -
v_gene: TRBV30

CDR3aa: CASSLGAGMYSTEAFF
CDR3nt: TGCGCCAGCAGCTTGGGGGCAGGGATGTATAGCACTGAAGCTTTCTTT
j_gene: TRBJ1-1
abundance: -
d_gene: -
v_gene: TRBV5-1

CDR3aa: CASSQGQGRNTEAFF
CDR3nt: TGTGCCAGCAGCCAGGGACAGGGAAGAAACACTGAAGCTTTCTTT
j_gene: TRBJ1-1
abundance: -
d_gene: TRBD1
v_gene: TRBV11-2

CDR3aa: CASSHRDRELSYEQYF
CDR3nt: TGCGCCAGCAGTCACCGGGACAGGGAGTTGTCCTACGAGCAGTACTTC
j_gene: TRBJ2-7
abundance: -
d_gene: TRBD1
v_gene: TRBV23-1

CDR3aa: CASSPTGRGFGQPQHF
CDR3nt: TGTGCCAGCAGTCCTACGGGACGGGGGTTCGGGCAGCCCCAGCATTTT
j_gene: TRBJ1-5
abundance: -
d_gene: -
v_gene: TRBV6-6

CDR3aa: CASSPIRDSQETQYF
CDR3nt: TGTGCCAGCAGCCCAATTAGGGACAGCCAAGAGACCCAGTACTTC
j_gene: TRBJ2-5
abundance: -
d_gene: TRBD1
v_gene: TRBV11-2

CDR3aa: CASSGQLAGGLGRYEQFF
CDR3nt: TGTGCCAGCAGCGGGCAACTAGCGGGAGGATTGGGAAGGTATGAGCAGTTCTTC
j_gene: TRBJ2-1
abundance: -
d_gene: TRBD2
v_gene: TRBV11-2

CDR3aa: CASSIRNAGYTF
CDR3nt: TGTGCCAGCAGTATTAGAAATGCAGGCTACACCTTC
j_gene: TRBJ1-2
abundance: -
d_gene: -
v_gene: TRBV12-3/TRBV12-4

CDR3aa: CAWSVMEATDTQYF
CDR3nt: TGTGCCTGGAGTGTCATGGAGGCCACAGATACGCAGTATTTT
j_gene: TRBJ2-3
abundance: -
d_gene: -
v_gene: TRBV30

CDR3aa: CASSLTGGETQYF
CDR3nt: TGTGCCAGCTCGTTGACAGGGGGGGAGACCCAGTACTTC
j_gene: TRBJ2-5
abundance: -
d_gene: TRBD1
v_gene: TRBV18

CDR3aa: CASSPRTSGRTLLSYNEQFF
CDR3nt: TGTGCCAGCAGTCCTAGGACTAGCGGGCGTACCCTACTCTCCTACAATGAGCAGTTCTTC
j_gene: TRBJ2-1
abundance: -
d_gene: TRBD2
v_gene: TRBV6-6

CDR3aa: CASAGPGGGNTIYF
CDR3nt: TGTGCCAGCGCGGGACCGGGAGGTGGAAACACCATATATTTT
j_gene: TRBJ1-3
abundance: -
d_gene: -
v_gene: TRBV18

CDR3aa: CAISVTGIEQFF
CDR3nt: TGTGCCATCAGTGTAACAGGGATAGAGCAGTTCTTC
j_gene: TRBJ2-1
abundance: -
d_gene: -
v_gene: TRBV10-3

CDR3aa: CSVPGTSGNTGELFF
CDR3nt: TGCAGCGTCCCCGGGACTAGCGGGAACACCGGGGAGCTGTTTTTT
j_gene: TRBJ2-2
abundance: -
d_gene: TRBD2
v_gene: TRBV29-1

CDR3aa: CASSLSAGEYQPQHF
CDR3nt: TGTGCCAGCAGTTTGTCAGCAGGGGAATATCAGCCCCAGCATTTT
j_gene: TRBJ1-5
abundance: -
d_gene: -
v_gene: TRBV27

CDR3aa: CASRTGEDGYTF
CDR3nt: TGTGCCAGCCGGACAGGGGAAGATGGCTACACCTTC
j_gene: TRBJ1-2
abundance: -
d_gene: -
v_gene: TRBV21-1

CDR3aa: CASTRTQGRGDTEAFF
CDR3nt: TGTGCCAGCACTCGCACGCAAGGCAGGGGAGACACTGAAGCTTTCTTT
j_gene: TRBJ1-1
abundance: -
d_gene: -
v_gene: TRBV6-6

CDR3aa: CASSSSASGGDNEQFF
CDR3nt: TGCGCCAGCAGCTCCTCCGCTAGCGGGGGGGACAATGAGCAGTTCTTC
j_gene: TRBJ2-1
abundance: -
d_gene: TRBD2
v_gene: TRBV5-1

CDR3aa: CASSPGTNGYNEQFF
CDR3nt: TGTGCCAGCAGCCCCGGGACTAACGGTTACAATGAGCAGTTCTTC
j_gene: TRBJ2-1
abundance: -
d_gene: TRBD2
v_gene: TRBV5-6

CDR3aa: CASSQSGPYNEQFF
CDR3nt: TGTGCCAGTAGTCAAAGCGGGCCTTACAATGAGCAGTTCTTC
j_gene: TRBJ2-1
abundance: -
d_gene: -
v_gene: TRBV19

CDR3aa: CASSLRQGFSPLHF
CDR3nt: TGTGCCAGCAGTTTAAGGCAGGGGTTCTCACCCCTCCACTTT
j_gene: TRBJ1-6
abundance: -
d_gene: -
v_gene: TRBV28

CDR3aa: CASSLGQFTEKLFF
CDR3nt: TGCGCCAGCAGCTTGGGTCAGTTCACTGAAAAACTGTTTTTT
j_gene: TRBJ1-4
abundance: -
d_gene: -
v_gene: TRBV5-1

CDR3aa: CASSPRTSGSETQYF
CDR3nt: TGTGCCAGCTCACCGCGGACTAGCGGGAGTGAGACCCAGTACTTC
j_gene: TRBJ2-5
abundance: -
d_gene: TRBD2
v_gene: TRBV18

CDR3aa: CASSQDMGDTEAFF
CDR3nt: TGTGCCAGCAGCCAAGATATGGGCGACACTGAAGCTTTCTTT
j_gene: TRBJ1-1
abundance: -
d_gene: -
v_gene: TRBV3-1/TRBV3-2

CDR3aa: CASEPQGGGQPQHF
CDR3nt: TGTGCCAGCGAACCACAGGGGGGGGGTCAGCCCCAGCATTTT
j_gene: TRBJ1-5
abundance: -
d_gene: TRBD1
v_gene: TRBV28

CDR3aa: CASSQEGLYNYGYTF
CDR3nt: TGTGCCAGCAGCCAAGAGGGACTGTACAACTATGGCTACACCTTC
j_gene: TRBJ1-2
abundance: -
d_gene: -
v_gene: TRBV3-1/TRBV3-2

CDR3aa: CASSLIRGLGETQYF
CDR3nt: TGTGCCAGCAGTTTAATAAGGGGGCTGGGGGAGACCCAGTACTTC
j_gene: TRBJ2-5
abundance: -
d_gene: TRBD1
v_gene: TRBV27

CDR3aa: CSASGQAGALEAFF
CDR3nt: TGCAGTGCTAGTGGGCAGGCGGGCGCCCTTGAAGCTTTCTTT
j_gene: TRBJ1-1
abundance: -
d_gene: -
v_gene: TRBV20-1

CDR3aa: CASSFGQGIRNSPLHF
CDR3nt: TGTGCCAGCAGCTTCGGACAGGGTATTAGGAATTCACCCCTCCACTTT
j_gene: TRBJ1-6
abundance: -
d_gene: TRBD1
v_gene: TRBV5-4

CDR3aa: CATSRDPLLLEKLFF
CDR3nt: TGTGCCACCAGCAGAGATCCCCTCCTTCTTGAAAAACTGTTTTTT
j_gene: TRBJ1-4
abundance: few
d_gene: -
v_gene: TRBV15

CDR3aa: CASRVVAGASNTGELFF
CDR3nt: TGTGCCAGCAGAGTCGTAGCGGGAGCCTCAAACACCGGGGAGCTGTTTTTT
j_gene: TRBJ2-2
abundance: -
d_gene: TRBD2
v_gene: TRBV7-9

CDR3aa: CASSSGTGGRTSGNTIYF
CDR3nt: TGCGCCAGCAGCTCCGGGACAGGGGGTAGGACCTCTGGAAACACCATATATTTT
j_gene: TRBJ1-3
abundance: few
d_gene: TRBD1
v_gene: TRBV5-1

CDR3aa: CASSPRPTGTGEAFF
CDR3nt: TGTGCCAGCAGCCCCAGGCCGACAGGTACAGGAGAAGCTTTCTTT
j_gene: TRBJ1-1
abundance: -
d_gene: -
v_gene: TRBV7-9